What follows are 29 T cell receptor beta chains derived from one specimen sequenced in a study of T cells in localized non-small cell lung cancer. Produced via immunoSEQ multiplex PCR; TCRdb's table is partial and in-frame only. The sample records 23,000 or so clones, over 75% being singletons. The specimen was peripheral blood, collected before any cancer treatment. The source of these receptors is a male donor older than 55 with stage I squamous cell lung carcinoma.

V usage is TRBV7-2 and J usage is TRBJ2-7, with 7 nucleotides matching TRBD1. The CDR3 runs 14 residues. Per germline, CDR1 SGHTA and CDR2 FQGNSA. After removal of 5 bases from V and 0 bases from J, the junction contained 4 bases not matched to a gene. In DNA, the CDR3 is TGTGCCAGCAGCCAGGACAGGTTCTCCTACGAGCAGTACTTC. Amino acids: CASSQDRFSYEQYF.

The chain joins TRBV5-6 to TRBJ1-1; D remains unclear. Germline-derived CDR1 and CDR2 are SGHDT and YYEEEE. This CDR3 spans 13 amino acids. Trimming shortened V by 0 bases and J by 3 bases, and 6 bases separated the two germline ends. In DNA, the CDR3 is TGTGCCAGCAGCTTGGGGCCCGACACTGAAGCTTTCTTT. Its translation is CASSLGPDTEAFF.

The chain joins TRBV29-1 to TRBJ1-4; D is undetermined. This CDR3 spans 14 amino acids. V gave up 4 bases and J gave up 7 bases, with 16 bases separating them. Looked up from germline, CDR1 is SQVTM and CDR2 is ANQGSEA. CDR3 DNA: TGCAGCGTTGCGGGGTCGAGGGAGAGTGAAAAACTGTTTTTT. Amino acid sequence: CSVAGSRESEKLFF. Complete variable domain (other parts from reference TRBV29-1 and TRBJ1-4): SAVISQKPSRDICQRGTSLTIQCQVDSQVTMMFWYRQQPGQSLTLIATANQGSEATYESGFVIDKFPISRPNLTFSTLTVSNMSPEDSSIYLCSVAGSRESEKLFFGSGTQLSVL.

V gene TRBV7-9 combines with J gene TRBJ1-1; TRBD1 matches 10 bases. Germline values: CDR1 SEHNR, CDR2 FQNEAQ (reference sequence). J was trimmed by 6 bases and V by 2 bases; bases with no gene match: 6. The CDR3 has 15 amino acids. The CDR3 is CASSLRTGGRAEAFF. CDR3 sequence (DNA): TGTGCCAGCAGCTTAAGGACAGGGGGTAGGGCTGAAGCTTTCTTT.

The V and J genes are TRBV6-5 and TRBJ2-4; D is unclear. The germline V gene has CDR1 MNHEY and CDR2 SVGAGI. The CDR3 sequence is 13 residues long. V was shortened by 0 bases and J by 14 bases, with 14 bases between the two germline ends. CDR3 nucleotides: TGTGCCAGCAGTTACTCGAATTCGGCGGCGAAGTACTTC. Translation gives CASSYSNSAAKYF.

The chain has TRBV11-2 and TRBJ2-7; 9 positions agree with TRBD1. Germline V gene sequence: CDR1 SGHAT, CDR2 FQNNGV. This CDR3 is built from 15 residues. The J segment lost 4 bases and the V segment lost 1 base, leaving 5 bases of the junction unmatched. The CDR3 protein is CASSLADRGEYEQYF. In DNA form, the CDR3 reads TGTGCCAGCAGCTTAGCAGACAGGGGGGAGTACGAGCAGTACTTC.

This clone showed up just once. In nucleotides, the CDR3 is TGTGCCAGCAGCTTGCTAGGGGGGATCGGTGAGCAGTTCTTC. Amino acids: CASSLLGGIGEQFF. The gene calls are TRBV5-6 and TRBJ2-1; the D call may be TRBD1 or TRBD2 (6 bases each). V lost 1 base, J lost 9 bases, and 14 bases lay in between. Germline CDR1 is SGHDT and CDR2 is YYEEEE. The CDR3 extends over 14 amino acids.

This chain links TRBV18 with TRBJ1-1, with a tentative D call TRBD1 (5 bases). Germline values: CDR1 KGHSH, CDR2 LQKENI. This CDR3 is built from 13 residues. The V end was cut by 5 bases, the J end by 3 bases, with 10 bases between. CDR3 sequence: CASSSLGDTEAFF. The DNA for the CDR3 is TGTGCCAGCTCATCCCTAGGGGACACTGAAGCTTTCTTT.

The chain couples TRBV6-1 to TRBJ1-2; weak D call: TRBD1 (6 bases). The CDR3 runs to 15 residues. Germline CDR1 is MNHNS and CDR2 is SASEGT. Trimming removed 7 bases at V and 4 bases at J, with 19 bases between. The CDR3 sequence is CASIEQGLNSYGYTF. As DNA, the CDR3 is TGTGCCAGCATCGAACAGGGATTAAATAGCTATGGCTACACCTTC.

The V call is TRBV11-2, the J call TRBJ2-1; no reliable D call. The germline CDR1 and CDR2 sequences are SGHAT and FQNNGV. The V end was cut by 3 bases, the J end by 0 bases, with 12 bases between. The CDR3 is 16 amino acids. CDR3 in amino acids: CASSFQAGGSYNEQFF. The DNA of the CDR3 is TGTGCCAGCAGCTTTCAAGCAGGTGGCTCCTACAATGAGCAGTTCTTC.

Here the CDR3 DNA reads TGTGCCAGCAGCCCAGAGGCTAGCGGGTTTTACGAGCAGTACTTC. Protein product: CASSPEASGFYEQYF. The rearrangement links TRBV7-8 to TRBJ2-7, with 8 bases matching TRBD2. The V gene end was trimmed by 5 bases and the J gene end by 4 bases; junction bases not matched to a gene: 10. Germline lookup yields CDR1 SGHVS and CDR2 FQNEAQ. CDR3 size: 15 residues. The whole variable domain, remainder taken from reference TRBV7-8 and TRBJ2-7, is GAGVSQSPRYKVAKRGQDVALRCDPISGHVSLFWYQQALGQGPEFLTYFQNEAQLDKSGLPSDRFFAERPEGSVSTLKIQRTQQEDSAVYLCASSPEASGFYEQYFGPGTRLTVT.

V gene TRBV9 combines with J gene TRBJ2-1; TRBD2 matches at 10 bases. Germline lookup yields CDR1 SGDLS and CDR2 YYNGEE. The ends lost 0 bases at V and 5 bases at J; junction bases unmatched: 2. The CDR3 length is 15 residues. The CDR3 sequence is CASSVELAGNNEQFF. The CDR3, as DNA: TGTGCCAGCAGCGTAGAACTAGCGGGAAACAATGAGCAGTTCTTC.

CDR3 in amino acids: CASSQSRTGARGEQYF. In nucleotides, the CDR3 is TGTGCCAGCAGCCAATCCAGGACAGGGGCTAGAGGGGAGCAGTACTTC. The chain couples TRBV14 to TRBJ2-7, with 9 bases matching TRBD1. V shed 2 bases, J shed 7 bases, and the junction held 12 bases outside the gene matches. Germline V gene sequence: CDR1 SGHDN, CDR2 FVKESK. The CDR3 has 16 amino acids.

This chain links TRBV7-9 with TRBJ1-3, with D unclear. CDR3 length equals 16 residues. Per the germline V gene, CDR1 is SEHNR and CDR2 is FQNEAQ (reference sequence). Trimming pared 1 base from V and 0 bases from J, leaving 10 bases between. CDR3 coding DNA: TGTGCCAGCAGCTTAGACCCGCCGGACTCTGGAAACACCATATATTTT. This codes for CASSLDPPDSGNTIYF.

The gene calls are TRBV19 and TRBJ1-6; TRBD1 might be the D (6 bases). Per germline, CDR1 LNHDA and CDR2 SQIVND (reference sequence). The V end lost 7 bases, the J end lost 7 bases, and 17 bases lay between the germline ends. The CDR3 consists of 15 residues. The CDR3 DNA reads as TGTGCCAGTAACCAAGACAGGTCTCGCAATTCACCCCTCCACTTT. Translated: CASNQDRSRNSPLHF.

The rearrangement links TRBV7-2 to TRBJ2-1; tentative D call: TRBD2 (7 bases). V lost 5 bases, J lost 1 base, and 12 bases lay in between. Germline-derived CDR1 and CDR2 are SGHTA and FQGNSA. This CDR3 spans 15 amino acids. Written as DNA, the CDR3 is TGTGCCAGCAGCCAACAGGGAGGGTCCTACAATGAGCAGTTCTTC. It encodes CASSQQGGSYNEQFF.

The CDR3 here is CASSPLGDPRYEQYF. The DNA of the CDR3 is TGTGCCAGCAGCCCTTTGGGTGACCCCAGGTACGAGCAGTACTTC. This rearrangement joins TRBV14 to TRBJ2-7; no clear D. Germline V gives CDR1 SGHDN, CDR2 FVKESK. Trimming cost V 4 bases and J 4 bases, with 17 bases left between them. There are 15 residues in the CDR3.

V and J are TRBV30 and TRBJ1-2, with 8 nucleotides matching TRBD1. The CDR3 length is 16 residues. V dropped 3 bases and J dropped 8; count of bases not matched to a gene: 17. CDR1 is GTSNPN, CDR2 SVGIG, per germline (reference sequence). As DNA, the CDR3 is TGTGCCTGGAGGTCCAGGGACAGGTTTTCCCCTAGGGGCTACACCTTC. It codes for CAWRSRDRFSPRGYTF.

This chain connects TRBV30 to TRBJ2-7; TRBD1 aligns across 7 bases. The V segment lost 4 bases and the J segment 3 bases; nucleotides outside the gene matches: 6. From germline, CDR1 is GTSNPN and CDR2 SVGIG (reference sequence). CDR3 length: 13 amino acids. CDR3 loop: CAWTTDRNYEQYF. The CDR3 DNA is TGTGCCTGGACTACGGACAGGAACTACGAGCAGTACTTC.

In DNA form, the CDR3 reads TGCGCCAGCAGCCAAGATAGTAGCGGGGTTACCTACGAGCAGTACTTC. This sequence encodes CASSQDSSGVTYEQYF. The genes are TRBV4-3 and TRBJ2-7; TRBD2 matches 8 bases. This CDR3 has 16 residues. The V gene end was trimmed by 0 bases and the J gene end by 2 bases; junction bases not matched to a gene: 6. Looked up from germline, CDR1 is LGHNA and CDR2 is YSLEER.

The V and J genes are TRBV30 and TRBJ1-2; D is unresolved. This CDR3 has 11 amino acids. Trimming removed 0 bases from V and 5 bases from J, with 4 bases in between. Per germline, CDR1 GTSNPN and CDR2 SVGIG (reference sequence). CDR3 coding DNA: TGTGCCTGGAGTGTCGGGTATGGCTACACCTTC. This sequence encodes CAWSVGYGYTF.

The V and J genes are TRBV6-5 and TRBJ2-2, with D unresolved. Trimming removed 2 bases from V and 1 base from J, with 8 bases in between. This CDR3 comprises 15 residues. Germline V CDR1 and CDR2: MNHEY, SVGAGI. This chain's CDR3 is CASSYMGGNTGELFF. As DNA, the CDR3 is TGTGCCAGCAGTTACATGGGCGGGAACACCGGGGAGCTGTTTTTT.

CDR3 nucleotide sequence: TGTGCCAGCTGCTCCCGAGGGTGGGACGGGGGGTTCTTC. This sequence encodes CASCSRGWDGGFF. The V and J genes are TRBV2 and TRBJ2-1; tentatively, D is TRBD2 (6 bases). Deletions cut 8 bases from V and 15 bases from J, with 23 bases between. The CDR3 is made up of 13 amino acids. Germline lookup yields CDR1 SNHLY and CDR2 FYNNEI.

The CDR3: CASSQGLTAETQYF. CDR3 nucleotides: TGCGCCAGCAGCCAGGGGCTAACCGCCGAGACCCAGTACTTC. The chain employs TRBV4-3 and TRBJ2-5; D perhaps matches TRBD1 (5 bases). Germline V gene sequence: CDR1 LGHNA, CDR2 YSLEER. V was pared by 3 bases and J by 5 bases, with 13 bases between. The CDR3 has 14 residues.

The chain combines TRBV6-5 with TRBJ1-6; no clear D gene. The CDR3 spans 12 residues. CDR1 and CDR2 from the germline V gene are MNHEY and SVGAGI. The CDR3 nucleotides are TGTGCTATTGGTCGGCCGAATTCACCCCTCCACTTT. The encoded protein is CAIGRPNSPLHF.

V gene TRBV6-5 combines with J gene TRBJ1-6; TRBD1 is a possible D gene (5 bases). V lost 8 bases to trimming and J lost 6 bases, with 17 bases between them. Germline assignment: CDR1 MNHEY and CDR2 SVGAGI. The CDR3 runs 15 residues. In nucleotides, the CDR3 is TGTGCCAGCGTGATAGACAGAACTTCTAATTCACCCCTCCACTTT. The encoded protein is CASVIDRTSNSPLHF.

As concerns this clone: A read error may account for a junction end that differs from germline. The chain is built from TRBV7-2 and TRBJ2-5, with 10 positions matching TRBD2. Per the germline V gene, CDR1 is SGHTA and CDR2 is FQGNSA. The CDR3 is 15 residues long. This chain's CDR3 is CASSLAGAREETQYF. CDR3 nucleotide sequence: TGTGCCAGCAGCCTAGCGGGAGCAAGGGAAGAGACCCAGTACTTC.

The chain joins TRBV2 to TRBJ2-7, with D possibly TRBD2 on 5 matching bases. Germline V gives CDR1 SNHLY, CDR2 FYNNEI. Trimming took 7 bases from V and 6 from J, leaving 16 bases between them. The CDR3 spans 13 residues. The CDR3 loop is CASKASTLGEQYF. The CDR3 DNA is TGTGCCAGCAAGGCTAGCACCCTCGGCGAGCAGTACTTC.

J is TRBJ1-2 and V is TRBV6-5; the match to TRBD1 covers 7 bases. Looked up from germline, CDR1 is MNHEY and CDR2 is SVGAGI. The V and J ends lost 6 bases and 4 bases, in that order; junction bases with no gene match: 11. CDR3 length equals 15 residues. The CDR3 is CASRPTGQLTYGYTF. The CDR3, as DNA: TGTGCCAGCAGGCCCACGGGACAGCTTACCTATGGCTACACCTTC.